This entry lists 23 T cell receptor beta chains sequenced from one sample in a study. The TRBV12-4/TRBJ1-2 clonotypes were amplified using barcode primers with ligated adaptors. In TCRdb, the multiplex PCR reads were re-called with MiXCR into one record per CDR3 protein. The profile shows around 2,500 distinct CDR3 sequences, about 4.4% of them singletons. The sample was naive CD4+ T cells sorted from blood. The sample's subset: naive CD4+ T cells, CD4+CD45RA+CD25-. These receptor sequences come from a female donor with breast cancer.

This clonotype is labeled as medium-sized. The chain uses TRBV12-3 or TRBV12-4 and TRBJ1-2; D call uncertain. The CDR3 covers 13 residues. V lost 7 bases, J lost 7 bases, and 16 bases lay in between. Here the CDR3 reads CASTLEGIGGYTF. The CDR3 coding sequence is TGTGCCAGCACCTTGGAGGGAATCGGTGGCTACACCTTC.

This clonotype came up many times. The genes are TRBV12-3 or TRBV12-4 and TRBJ1-2, with D possibly matching TRBD1 (5 bases). V was pared by 7 bases and J by 7 bases, with 22 bases between. The CDR3 has 15 residues. This CDR3 reads CASNKFKGGQGGYTF. The DNA for the CDR3 is TGTGCCAGCAATAAATTCAAGGGAGGGCAGGGTGGCTACACCTTC.

By share, this clonotype ranks as medium-sized. J is TRBJ1-2 and V is TRBV12-3 or TRBV12-4; TRBD1 is a possible D gene (5 bases). This CDR3 comprises 12 residues. V lost 8 bases and J lost 8, with 15 bases in between. The CDR3 sequence: CASRDSTRGYTF. As DNA, the CDR3 is TGTGCCAGCCGGGACTCTACTAGAGGCTACACCTTC.

This clonotype is categorized as medium-sized. The chain couples TRBV12-3 or TRBV12-4 to TRBJ1-2; a possible D gene is TRBD1 (6 bases). V lost 4 bases to trimming and J lost 8 bases, with 14 bases between them. This CDR3 spans 13 amino acids. The CDR3 is CASSYRDPRGYTF. CDR3 nucleotides: TGTGCCAGCAGTTACAGGGACCCTAGGGGCTACACCTTC.

In its sample, this clonotype ranks as medium-sized. J is TRBJ1-2 and V is TRBV12-3 or TRBV12-4, with 9 bases matching TRBD1. The CDR3 sequence is 12 residues long. V shed 5 bases and J 7 bases; nucleotides not matched to a gene: 2. Here the CDR3 DNA reads TGTGCCAGCAGTCCGGACAGGGGTGGCTACACCTTC. Translation: CASSPDRGGYTF.

This clonotype is medium-sized by share. This chain connects TRBV12-3 or TRBV12-4 to TRBJ1-2, with TRBD1 as a possible D gene (5 bases). V was pared by 5 bases and J by 3 bases, with 13 bases between. This CDR3 comprises 14 residues. In nucleotides, the CDR3 is TGTGCCAGCAGTCTACCACGGGGACACTATGGCTACACCTTC. Amino acid sequence: CASSLPRGHYGYTF.

This clonotype rates as medium-sized. V gene TRBV12-3 or TRBV12-4 combines with J gene TRBJ1-2; no firm D call. Trimming stripped 1 base from V and 8 bases from J, with 11 bases between. The CDR3 runs 13 residues. CDR3 loop: CASSLGPRSGYTF. CDR3 nucleotides: TGTGCCAGCAGTTTAGGGCCTAGGAGCGGCTACACCTTC.

This clonotype is categorized as medium-sized. This chain links TRBV12-3 or TRBV12-4 with TRBJ1-2; TRBD1 matches 7 bases. Trimming took 5 bases from V and 4 from J; bases not matched to a gene: 10. The CDR3 has 15 amino acids. The CDR3 nucleotides read TGTGCCAGCAGTCCCTTCCGACAGGGATCCTATGGCTACACCTTC. It specifies CASSPFRQGSYGYTF.

This clonotype is deemed medium-sized. The chain recombines TRBV12-3 or TRBV12-4 with TRBJ1-2; maybe TRBD1 (6 bases). CDR3 size: 15 residues. V lost 5 bases and J lost 5, with 18 bases in between. The CDR3 DNA sequence: TGTGCCAGCAGTCCCACTGGGGCAGGGGTTTATGGCTACACCTTC. Its translation: CASSPTGAGVYGYTF.

This clonotype qualifies as large. The gene calls are TRBV12-3 or TRBV12-4 and TRBJ1-2; the match to TRBD1 covers 8 bases. CDR3 length: 17 amino acids. V trimming: 3 bases; J trimming: 1 base; junction bases outside the gene matches: 10. This CDR3 is CASSLWSGQGVNYGYTF. The DNA of the CDR3 is TGTGCCAGCAGTTTGTGGTCCGGACAGGGAGTTAACTATGGCTACACCTTC.

Sample share makes this clonotype medium-sized. The chain couples TRBV12-3 or TRBV12-4 to TRBJ1-2; possible D gene TRBD1, 5 bases. This CDR3 is built from 12 residues. V was shortened by 6 bases and J by 5 bases, with 10 bases between the two germline ends. As DNA, the CDR3 is TGTGCCAGCAGCTATGGGGCTTATGGCTACACCTTC. Protein product: CASSYGAYGYTF.

This clonotype is deemed medium-sized. The J gene is TRBJ1-2, the V gene TRBV12-3 or TRBV12-4; TRBD1 might be the D (5 bases). This CDR3 has 15 amino acids. The germline V and J ends were trimmed by 5 bases and 0 bases, with 13 bases remaining between them. CDR3 nucleotide sequence: TGTGCCAGCAGTAATAACAGGAAAGCTAACTATGGCTACACCTTC. Protein product: CASSNNRKANYGYTF.

Judged by abundance, this clonotype is medium-sized. This chain joins TRBV12-3 or TRBV12-4 and TRBJ1-2; unclear D gene. This CDR3 is built from 14 residues. Trimming cost V 5 bases and J 8 bases, with 18 bases left between them. As DNA, the CDR3 is TGTGCCAGCAGTATCCGGCGGAGTCTGATCGGCTACACCTTC. Protein: CASSIRRSLIGYTF.

This clonotype was recorded at least ten times. The chain recombines TRBV12-3 or TRBV12-4 with TRBJ1-2; D may be TRBD1 (5 bases). The ends were cut back, 6 bases at V and 7 bases at J, with 18 bases in the middle. The CDR3 sequence is 14 residues long. This chain's CDR3 is CASSPGRPTGGYTF. The CDR3, as DNA: TGTGCCAGCAGCCCGGGACGGCCGACGGGTGGCTACACCTTC.

By share, this clonotype ranks as medium-sized (0.01 to 0.1%). CDR3 loop: CASSSRDDYYGYTF. CDR3 nucleotide sequence: TGTGCCAGCAGTTCCCGGGACGACTACTATGGCTACACCTTC. V usage is TRBV12-3 or TRBV12-4 and J usage is TRBJ1-2; TRBD1 might be the D (5 bases). Trimming took 4 bases from V and 3 from J, leaving 12 bases between them. The CDR3 is made up of 14 amino acids.

By share, this clonotype counts as medium-sized (0.01 to 0.1%). CDR3 protein: CASTPLAQEGYTF. The CDR3, as DNA: TGTGCCAGCACCCCTCTGGCCCAGGAAGGCTACACCTTC. This chain connects TRBV12-3 or TRBV12-4 to TRBJ1-2; D is undetermined. Trimming removed 7 bases from V and 8 bases from J, with 17 bases in between. This CDR3 contains 13 residues.

By share, this clonotype ranks as medium-sized. This chain uses TRBV12-3 or TRBV12-4 with TRBJ1-2; 7 bases fit TRBD1. The J segment lost 9 bases and the V segment lost 5 bases, leaving 12 bases of the junction unmatched. This CDR3 comprises 14 residues. The CDR3 protein is CASSPTTPTGSYTF. The CDR3 DNA sequence: TGTGCCAGCAGTCCGACGACCCCGACAGGGAGCTACACCTTC.

This clonotype is classed as medium-sized. The rearrangement links TRBV12-3 or TRBV12-4 to TRBJ1-2; a weak D match, TRBD1 (5 bases). Deletions cut 7 bases from V and 5 bases from J, with 17 bases between. The CDR3 runs 14 residues. CDR3 amino acids: CASTTPGTEYGYTF. CDR3 nucleotide sequence: TGTGCCAGCACCACACCAGGGACCGAGTATGGCTACACCTTC.

This clonotype qualifies as medium-sized. The V call is TRBV12-3 or TRBV12-4, the J call TRBJ1-2; 8 bases line up with TRBD1. With V trimmed by 4 bases and J by 4 bases, 8 bases remained unmatched. The CDR3 sequence is 15 residues long. For the CDR3, the DNA is TGTGCCAGCAGTTGGGCTCGGACAGGGAGCTATGGCTACACCTTC. Protein product: CASSWARTGSYGYTF.

By share, this clonotype ranks as medium-sized (0.01 to 0.1%). The chain couples TRBV12-3 or TRBV12-4 to TRBJ1-2; weak D call: TRBD1 (6 bases). With 5 bases removed from V and 1 base from J, the gap between germline ends came to 11 bases. This CDR3 is built from 14 residues. In nucleotides, the CDR3 is TGTGCCAGCAGTCGGGACACCCGTAACTATGGCTACACCTTC. Its protein is CASSRDTRNYGYTF.

In this sample, this clonotype is medium-sized. The V call is TRBV12-3 or TRBV12-4, the J call TRBJ1-2; maybe TRBD1 (5 bases). The CDR3 length is 11 residues. Trimming cost V 6 bases and J 8 bases, with 10 bases left between them. In DNA form, the CDR3 reads TGTGCCAGCAGACAAAGGGGAGGCTACACCTTC. This sequence encodes CASRQRGGYTF.

By share, this clonotype ranks as large. J is TRBJ1-2 and V is TRBV12-3 or TRBV12-4; TRBD1 matches 9 bases. The V and J ends lost 6 bases and 8 bases, in that order; junction bases with no gene match: 7. The length of the CDR3 is 13 residues. For the CDR3, the DNA is TGTGCCAGCAGCCGGGGACAGGGCAGGGGCTACACCTTC. As protein: CASSRGQGRGYTF.

This clonotype is medium-sized (0.01 to 0.1%) by share. J is TRBJ1-2 and V is TRBV12-3 or TRBV12-4; a weak D match, TRBD1 (6 bases). The CDR3 has 13 residues. V lost 4 bases, J lost 4 bases, and 10 bases lay in between. CDR3 DNA sequence: TGTGCCAGCAGTTGGACAGCCACCTATGGCTACACCTTC. Its protein product is CASSWTATYGYTF.